The rows below give T cell receptor beta chains drawn from one sample of a study of blood T cell repertoires in COVID-19. Clones were sequenced by immunoSEQ multiplex PCR, and TCRdb holds only the in-frame ones, with some missing. This table holds just over 650,000 clones, around 89% found once. Sequencing was carried out using peripheral blood. The source is a woman aged 18-29 years with acute or convalescent COVID-19. Each CDR3 is given with its conserved first and last residue. D genes are given only for firm matches. Only some rows state a clone size, as once, few, many or a class for expanded clones.

TRBJ2-2,TRBV24-1,-,-,CATSDLRGNTGELFF,TGTGCCACCAGTGATTTAAGGGGGAACACCGGGGAGCTGTTTTTT
TRBJ1-5,TRBV6-5,-,-,CASSSGGRSNQPQHF,TGTGCCAGCAGCTCCGGGGGAAGGAGCAATCAGCCCCAGCATTTT
TRBJ2-3,TRBV5-1,once,TRBD1,CASSLARTGGVDTQYF,TGCGCCAGCAGCTTGGCCCGGACAGGGGGAGTAGATACGCAGTATTTT
TRBJ2-3,TRBV9,-,TRBD2,CASSVGGGGEDTQYF,TGTGCCAGCAGCGTAGGTGGCGGGGGGGAGGATACGCAGTATTTT
TRBJ1-1,TRBV19,-,-,CASSPGGAEAFF,TGTGCCAGTAGCCCGGGGGGGGCAGAAGCTTTCTTT
TRBJ1-1,TRBV2,-,-,CASGGDTNTEAFF,TGTGCCAGCGGGGGGGACACGAACACTGAAGCTTTCTTT
TRBJ2-7,TRBV2,-,TRBD1,CASSLSLQGALSYEQYF,TGTGCCAGCAGTTTATCTTTACAGGGGGCCCTCTCTTACGAGCAGTACTTC
TRBJ2-2,TRBV27,-,TRBD1,CASQTGGYTGELFF,TGTGCCAGCCAAACAGGGGGCTACACCGGGGAGCTGTTTTTT
TRBJ1-2,TRBV13,-,TRBD1,CASSFGTGRYGYTF,TGTGCCAGCAGCTTCGGGACAGGGCGCTATGGCTACACCTTC
TRBJ2-7,TRBV27,-,TRBD1,CASSSDRSYEQYF,TGTGCCAGCAGTTCGGACAGGTCGTACGAGCAGTACTTC
TRBJ2-7,TRBV25-1,-,-,CASSAYIGSYEQYF,TGTGCCAGCAGTGCATATATCGGGAGCTACGAGCAGTACTTC
TRBJ1-6,TRBV6-6,-,TRBD1,CASRVGQLGSPLHF,TGTGCCAGCAGGGTGGGACAGCTCGGTTCACCCCTCCACTTT
TRBJ1-3,TRBV18,-,TRBD1,CASSPQRTGESGNTIYF,TGTGCCAGCTCACCACAAAGGACAGGGGAGTCTGGAAACACCATATATTTT
TRBJ1-3,TRBV5-1,-,-,CASIPFSWAFSGNTIYF,TGCGCCAGCATACCCTTCAGCTGGGCCTTCTCTGGAAACACCATATATTTT
TRBJ1-2,TRBV6-5,few,-,CASFTGPWSGYGYTF,TGTGCCAGCTTTACAGGCCCCTGGTCTGGCTATGGCTACACCTTC
TRBJ1-3,TRBV7-2,-,TRBD1,CASSLGDRDGNTIYF,TGTGCCAGCAGCTTAGGCGACAGGGACGGGAACACCATATATTTT
TRBJ1-3,TRBV7-3,-,TRBD1,CASSQTGENTIYF,TGTGCCAGCAGCCAGACAGGGGAAAACACCATATATTTT
TRBJ1-3,TRBV5-1,-,TRBD1,CASSPGQASSGNTIYF,TGCGCCAGCAGCCCGGGACAGGCAAGCTCTGGAAACACCATATATTTT
TRBJ2-5,TRBV29-1,-,-,CSVEFIETQYF,TGCAGCGTTGAATTTATAGAGACCCAGTACTTC
TRBJ2-7,TRBV4-2,-,-,CASSQEIGAGEQYF,TGTGCCAGCAGCCAAGAGATAGGCGCGGGCGAGCAGTACTTC
TRBJ2-7,TRBV10-3,-,TRBD1,CAIRPGQAYEQYF,TGTGCCATCAGGCCGGGACAGGCCTACGAGCAGTACTTC
TRBJ1-1,TRBV10-3,-,-,CAISESPGWRTEAFF,TGTGCCATCAGTGAGTCGCCAGGCTGGCGCACTGAAGCTTTCTTT
TRBJ1-4,TRBV7-9,-,-,CASSPQPGANEKLFF,TGTGCCAGCAGCCCTCAGCCCGGGGCTAATGAAAAACTGTTTTTT
TRBJ2-1,TRBV9,-,-,CASSVGQYNEQFF,TGTGCCAGCAGCGTAGGGCAGTACAATGAGCAGTTCTTC
TRBJ2-6,TRBV7-2,-,-,CASSVRRGSGANVLTF,TGTGCCAGCAGCGTAAGACGGGGCTCTGGGGCCAACGTCCTGACTTTC
TRBJ2-1,TRBV4-1,-,TRBD2,CASSQDGKTSRLLTKFF,TGCGCCAGCAGCCAAGATGGGAAGACTAGCCGTCTTCTGACCAAGTTCTTC
TRBJ1-1,TRBV7-6,-,-,CASSLVRVGNTEAFF,TGTGCCAGCAGCTTAGTTAGAGTGGGCAACACTGAAGCTTTCTTT
TRBJ2-7,TRBV5-1,once,TRBD1,CASSLRPDRDYEQYF,TGCGCCAGCAGCTTGCGTCCGGACAGGGACTACGAGCAGTACTTC
TRBJ1-1,TRBV18,-,-,CASSPPHMNTEAFF,TGTGCCAGCTCACCCCCCCACATGAACACTGAAGCTTTCTTT
TRBJ2-3,TRBV18,-,-,CASSPRAHTDTQYF,TGTGCCAGCTCACCGCGGGCACACACAGATACGCAGTATTTT
TRBJ1-1,TRBV2,-,-,CASSFPPRGQNTEAFF,TGTGCCAGCAGTTTCCCTCCAAGGGGTCAGAACACTGAAGCTTTCTTT
TRBJ1-2,TRBV19,-,TRBD1,CASSMGQHTNYGYTF,TGTGCCAGTAGTATGGGACAGCATACTAACTATGGCTACACCTTC
TRBJ1-3,TRBV29-1,-,-,CSVTGGSGNTMYF,TGCAGCGTGACTGGAGGGTCTGGAAACACCATGTATTTT
TRBJ1-1,TRBV19,-,-,CAARIMNTEAFF,TGTGCCGCGAGGATCATGAACACTGAAGCTTTCTTT
TRBJ1-1,TRBV19,-,-,CASSIWRGEAFF,TGTGCCAGTAGTATCTGGCGAGGAGAAGCTTTCTTT
TRBJ1-6,TRBV27,-,-,CASGFGGSPLHF,TGTGCCAGCGGCTTCGGCGGATCACCCCTCCACTTT
TRBJ1-2,TRBV19,-,-,CASSTETGTGYTF,TGTGCCAGTAGTACCGAAACAGGGACAGGCTACACCTTC
TRBJ2-7,TRBV5-1,-,-,CASSLVAGNEQYF,TGCGCCAGCAGCTTGGTGGCAGGGAACGAGCAGTACTTC
TRBJ2-1,TRBV29-1,-,-,CSCNVQPYNEQFF,TGCAGCTGTAATGTACAGCCGTACAATGAGCAGTTCTTC
TRBJ1-6,TRBV5-1,-,-,CASSLNSWAKDSPLHF,TGCGCCAGCAGCTTGAACTCCTGGGCGAAAGATTCACCCCTCCACTTT
TRBJ2-6,TRBV5-6,-,-,CASSFGTRPSGANVLTF,TGTGCCAGCAGCTTCGGGACAAGGCCCTCTGGGGCCAACGTCCTGACTTTC